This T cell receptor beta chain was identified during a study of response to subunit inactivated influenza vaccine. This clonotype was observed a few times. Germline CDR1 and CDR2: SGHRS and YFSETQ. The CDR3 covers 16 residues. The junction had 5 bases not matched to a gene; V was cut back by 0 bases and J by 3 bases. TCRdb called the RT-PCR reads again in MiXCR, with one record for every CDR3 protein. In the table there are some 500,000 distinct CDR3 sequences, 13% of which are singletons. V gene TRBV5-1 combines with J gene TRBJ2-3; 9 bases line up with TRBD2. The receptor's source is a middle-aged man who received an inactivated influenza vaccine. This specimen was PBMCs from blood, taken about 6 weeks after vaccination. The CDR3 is CASSLEAGGSTDTQYF. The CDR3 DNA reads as TGCGCCAGCAGCTTGGAGGCGGGAGGGAGTACAGATACGCAGTATTTT. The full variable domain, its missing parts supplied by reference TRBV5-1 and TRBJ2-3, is KAGVTQTPRYLIKTRGQQVTLSCSPISGHRSVSWYQQTPGQGLQFLFEYFSETQRNKGNFPGRFSGRQFSNSRSEMNVSTLELGDSALYLCASSLEAGGSTDTQYFGPGTRLTVL.